Detailed here is one T cell receptor beta chain. The antigen remains undetermined. These data come from a study of shared clonotypes between healthy human individuals. Study-wide background: The composition of the donors was a couple of women and a few men aged 18 to 49. Donors had three CD4 naive, three CD4 memory, two CD8 naive and one CD8 memory plate apiece.

Germline assignment: CDR1 PRHDT and CDR2 FYEKMQ (reference sequence). This CDR3 is built from 16 residues. The V gene lost 2 bases and the J gene lost 1 base, with 14 bases spanning the gap. Generated by immunoSEQ multiplex PCR, the TCRdb table keeps only in-frame clones and is missing some. Found here are about 2 million clones, less than 95% of them singletons; the top ten hold roughly 1%. The study's findings and limits: Compared with clonotypes that all four donors shared, non-shared clonotypes had lower generation probabilities.

The naive CD8 population came from CD45RO-negative cells selected for CCR7, without terminally differentiated effector memory CD45RA+ cells. Every donor was a Caucasian adult from Nashville, Tennessee. J is TRBJ2-5 and V is TRBV13; TRBD2 might be the D (7 bases). The receptor comes from a man younger than 35 in good health. Source material: naive CD8+ T cells sorted from blood. The CDR3 DNA is TGTGCCAGCAGCTTATCCAGGGGAGGGTTCCAAGAGACCCAGTACTTC. Its protein is CASSLSRGGFQETQYF. The full variable domain, completed using reference TRBV13 and TRBJ2-5, is AAGVIQSPRHLIKEKRETATLKCYPIPRHDTVYWYQQGPGQDPQFLISFYEKMQSDKGSIPDRFSAQQFSDYHSELNMSSLELGDSALYFCASSLSRGGFQETQYFGPGTRLLVL.